This TCR beta chain is from a study of shared clonotypes between healthy human individuals. Study conclusions and caveats: Represented diversity (both genetic and exposure-history) was limited by the small number of donors. Sorted-subset sequencing, rarefaction showed, was incomplete despite large depth.

CD8 cells classed as naive were CD45RO-negative and positively selected for CCR7, excluding terminally differentiated effector memory CD45RA+ cells. The germline gives CDR1 SGHTA, CDR2 FQGTGA. This CDR3 is 14 amino acids long. V lost 5 bases and J lost 3; bases outside the gene matches: 4. Sorted subsets were amplified in replicate PCRs using 200 ng DNA, some 31,000 T cell genomes. Using immunoSEQ multiplex PCR, the repertoire was profiled, and TCRdb retains in-frame clones only, with some absent. The sample includes millions of clones, approximately 94% of them seen just once. About this clone itself: Its cognate antigen is unknown.

Sequences were obtained from naive CD8+ T cells sorted from blood. This chain uses TRBV7-3 with TRBJ2-5; 9 bases align to TRBD2. The origin of this receptor is a man between 18 and 35 years old in good health. CDR3 amino acids: CASSVSGGKETQYF. The DNA for the CDR3 is TGTGCCAGCAGCGTTAGCGGGGGAAAAGAGACCCAGTACTTC.